What follows are 4 T cell receptor beta chains derived from one specimen sequenced in a study of T-cell reconstitution after alpha-beta-depleted transplantation in children. Construction of the TCRbeta library involved unique molecular identifiers. TCRdb called the PCR reads again in MiXCR, with one record for every CDR3 protein. The profile shows a few hundred thousand distinct CDR3 sequences, 7.5% to 10% of them singletons. Sequences were derived from PBMCs from the stem cell graft donor, sampled from the stem cell graft. The receptors here all came from a human donor who donated a stem cell graft to a child with SCID.

There are a few counts of this clonotype. The rearrangement joins TRBV5-6 to TRBJ1-2; D is ambiguous. V lost 0 bases and J 4 bases, leaving 13 bases between the germline ends. Germline lookup yields CDR1 SGHDT and CDR2 YYEEEE. CDR3 length: 15 residues. The CDR3 nucleotides read TGTGCCAGCAGCTTGGAGGAAGGGAAGGGCTATGGCTACACCTTC. It codes for CASSLEEGKGYGYTF.

The chain has TRBV7-6 and TRBJ1-1, with TRBD1 identical over 8 bases. From germline, CDR1 is SGHVS and CDR2 FNYEAQ. The CDR3 totals 13 residues. J was trimmed by 5 bases and V by 8 bases; bases with no gene match: 7. The CDR3 sequence is CASAQGARTEAFF. The CDR3 DNA is TGTGCCAGCGCGCAGGGGGCGCGAACTGAAGCTTTCTTT.

This clonotype was detected ten times or more. This chain joins TRBV20-1 and TRBJ2-7, with a tentative D call TRBD2 (5 bases). The germline gives CDR1 DFQATT, CDR2 SNEGSKA (reference sequence). CDR3 size: 14 residues. V was pared by 4 bases and J by 1 base, with 14 bases between. CDR3 DNA sequence: TGCAGTGCTATAAATGAGGGCTTTTCCTACGAGCAGTACTTC. Translated, it gives CSAINEGFSYEQYF.

This clonotype was seen repeatedly, ten times or more. The rearrangement uses TRBV5-1 and TRBJ2-1, with 7 bases matching TRBD2. With V trimmed by 6 bases and J by 7 bases, 16 bases remained unmatched. Germline lookup yields CDR1 SGHRS and CDR2 YFSETQ. The CDR3 consists of 16 residues. In nucleotides, the CDR3 is TGCGCCAGCACCGCCTGGGGGGGAGAGCATTTGAATGAGCAGTTCTTC. It is translated as CASTAWGGEHLNEQFF.